This T cell receptor (beta chain) is from a study of T cell responses to AZD1222 COVID-19 vaccine. Data came from immunoSEQ multiplex PCR; TCRdb stores just in-frame clones and leaves some out. Of roughly 130,000 clones listed, 88% are singletons. Germline CDR1 is SQVTM and CDR2 is ANQGSEA. The CDR3 loop spans 13 amino acids. Trimming took off 6 bases at V and 3 bases at J, with 15 bases between the two ends. This clone has only one observation. Antigen unknown. Study findings and constraints: Spike-specific TCR breadth and depth grew following two AZD1222 doses.

This TCR came from an adult in good health. The specimen comprised peripheral blood, sampled on day 0 of AZD1222 vaccination. The J gene is TRBJ2-7, the V gene TRBV29-1; the D gene is possibly TRBD2 (6 bases). The chain's CDR3 is CSVGSGADYEQYF. The DNA for the CDR3 is TGCAGCGTGGGTAGCGGAGCAGACTACGAGCAGTACTTC.